This T cell receptor (beta chain) was identified during a study of regulatory T cells in long-lasting Graves disease. The V end was cut by 0 bases, the J end by 3 bases, with 5 bases between. The germline gives CDR1 MNHEY, CDR2 SVGEGT. The CDR3 covers 13 residues. Concerning this clonotype: Its antigen is currently unknown.

Regarding time point: persistent/refractory GD, antithyroid drugs over 5 years with positive TRAb. Extracted PBMC RNA gave rise to the TCR library. TCR beta libraries were built with iRepertoire HTBI primers and Arm-PCR of CDR3 regions. Original processing methods: In the combined samples, under 80 TRBV and more than 11 TRBJ segments were identified. MiXCR, run by TCRdb on the multiplex PCR reads, gives a single entry per CDR3 protein. These V and J calls originate from TCRdb's pipeline instead of the authors' own analysis. The sample has a few hundred thousand distinct CDR3 sequences, about a quarter seen once. Findings of the study overall: Tissue studied was limited to peripheral blood, excluding thyroid tissue. The study found lower TCR diversity in persistent Graves' patients than in newly diagnosed ones.

Sequenced material: peripheral blood mononuclear cells (PBMCs), taken when the disease was refractory, from a patient treated with antithyroid drugs. The receptor comes from a female donor with Graves disease. The rearrangement uses TRBV6-2 or TRBV6-3 and TRBJ1-2, with D hard to call. The CDR3 coding sequence is TGTGCCAGCAGTTACTCTAGCGACTATGGCTACACCTTC. This translates into CASSYSSDYGYTF.